This T cell receptor beta chain derives from a study of shared clonotypes between healthy human individuals. Study-level results: Generation probabilities of non-shared clonotypes were lower (relative to those shared by all four donors).

In regard to this clone: Its antigen remains unknown.

TCRdb keeps only in-frame clones here, not all; method: immunoSEQ multiplex PCR. The sample includes approximately 2.5 million clones, 80% to 95% of them seen just once. This receptor was taken from a man aged 18 to 30 in good health. Some clones in this sample may be carry-over from other donors' samples. Sequencing was done on a sample of naive CD4+ T cells from PBMCs. Indicated subset: CD45RA+ positively selected.

The CDR3 sequence: CASKDSGTSLYF. The CDR3 DNA reads as TGTGCCAGCAAAGATTCTGGGACTAGTCTATACTTC. V usage is TRBV28 and J usage is TRBJ2-7; 8 nucleotides agree with TRBD2. The CDR3 loop spans 12 amino acids. The V gene end was trimmed by 7 bases and the J gene end by 13 bases; junction bases not matched to a gene: 12. Germline-derived CDR1 and CDR2 are MDHEN and SYDVKM.